Following are 32 T cell receptor beta chains from one sample sequenced in a study of T-cell reconstitution after alpha-beta-depleted transplantation in children. Researchers prepared the TCRbeta library using unique molecular identifiers, the study reports. From the PCR reads, TCRdb called clonotypes with MiXCR, one entry per CDR3 protein. The data hold about 980,000 distinct CDR3 sequences, with 25% to 35% observed a single time. Sequencing was performed on PBMCs, mostly from graft donor cells, taken 360 days after TCRalphabeta/CD19-depleted stem cell transplant. These receptors came from a boy in the first two years of life who had a stem cell transplant for SCID, so the T cells may come from the graft donor.

The V and J genes are TRBV29-1 and TRBJ2-1; 9 bases align to TRBD2. Trimming at V came to 3 bases and at J to 5 bases, leaving 11 bases not matched to a gene. CDR3 length equals 16 residues. Germline V gives CDR1 SQVTM, CDR2 ANQGSEA. CDR3 protein: CSVDWLAGDPHNEQFF. CDR3 DNA sequence: TGCAGCGTTGACTGGTTAGCGGGGGATCCCCACAATGAGCAGTTCTTC.

V gene TRBV11-2 combines with J gene TRBJ2-1, with TRBD2 matching 15 bases. Germline CDR1 and CDR2: SGHAT and FQNNGV. The CDR3 consists of 19 residues. Unmatched junction bases numbered 13, after V lost 6 bases and J lost 4 bases. The CDR3 DNA reads TGTGCCAGCAGTCAGTCGGGACTAGCGGGGGGACGGGCTTACAATGAGCAGTTCTTC. Residues: CASSQSGLAGGRAYNEQFF.

J is TRBJ1-5 and V is TRBV6-1; maybe TRBD1 (5 bases). Germline-derived CDR1 and CDR2 are MNHNS and SASEGT. V lost 2 bases to trimming and J lost 4 bases, with 15 bases between them. This CDR3 region has 16 residues. CDR3 protein: CASSENEGSLNQPQHF. The CDR3 nucleotides are TGTGCCAGCAGTGAAAATGAGGGGTCACTTAATCAGCCCCAGCATTTT.

This clonotype was observed a handful of times. This chain links TRBV6-1 with TRBJ2-3, with 9 bases that match TRBD1. The V gene end was trimmed by 6 bases and the J gene end by 3 bases; junction bases not matched to a gene: 4. CDR1 and CDR2 (germline): MNHNS, SASEGT. The CDR3 is made up of 14 amino acids. The CDR3 spells CASSWDRETDTQYF. In nucleotides, the CDR3 is TGTGCCAGCAGCTGGGACAGGGAGACAGATACGCAGTATTTT.

The chain employs TRBV9 and TRBJ2-3; D gene ambiguous. The V end lost 2 bases, the J end lost 4 bases, and 14 bases lay between the germline ends. The CDR3 length is 15 residues. CDR1 and CDR2 from the germline V gene are SGDLS and YYNGEE. The CDR3 protein is CASSVGNPGPDTQYF. The DNA of the CDR3 is TGTGCCAGCAGCGTGGGTAATCCCGGGCCAGATACGCAGTATTTT.

The gene calls are TRBV7-9 and TRBJ2-7; 13 nucleotides agree with TRBD2. There are 14 residues in the CDR3. The germline gives CDR1 SEHNR, CDR2 FQNEAQ (reference sequence). J lost 5 bases, V lost 5 bases, and 3 bases had no gene match. CDR3 DNA sequence: TGTGCCAGCAGCCCCGGACTAGCGGGGGACGAGCAGTACTTC. Translated: CASSPGLAGDEQYF.

The sample holds a few counts of this clonotype. The chain uses TRBV20-1 and TRBJ2-7; TRBD1 matches at 9 bases. Germline assignment: CDR1 DFQATT and CDR2 SNEGSKA (reference sequence). Trimming removed 2 bases from V and 3 bases from J; junction bases left unmatched: 5. The CDR3 has 14 amino acids. The CDR3: CSARPGTGNYEQYF. DNA of the CDR3: TGCAGTGCTAGACCGGGGACAGGGAACTACGAGCAGTACTTC.

The chain combines TRBV28 with TRBJ1-1; D perhaps matches TRBD1 (6 bases). Deletions cut 3 bases from V and 11 bases from J, with 16 bases between. The CDR3 length is 13 residues. The germline V gene encodes CDR1 MDHEN and CDR2 SYDVKM. The CDR3: CASSFGGALVAFF. The DNA of the CDR3 is TGTGCCAGCAGTTTTGGGGGGGCCCTTGTGGCTTTCTTT.

This chain connects TRBV5-1 to TRBJ2-3; perhaps TRBD1 as D (5 bases). The ends were cut back, 0 bases at V and 3 bases at J, with 17 bases in the middle. This CDR3 has 17 amino acids. Germline assignment: CDR1 SGHRS and CDR2 YFSETQ. The CDR3 here is CASSLVGQGSPTDTQYF. The CDR3 coding sequence is TGCGCCAGCAGCTTGGTAGGCCAGGGAAGCCCTACAGATACGCAGTATTTT. The complete variable domain, with remaining parts taken from reference TRBV5-1 and TRBJ2-3, reads KAGVTQTPRYLIKTRGQQVTLSCSPISGHRSVSWYQQTPGQGLQFLFEYFSETQRNKGNFPGRFSGRQFSNSRSEMNVSTLELGDSALYLCASSLVGQGSPTDTQYFGPGTRLTVL.

J is TRBJ1-1 and V is TRBV18; D is undetermined. Trimming took 6 bases from V and 4 from J, leaving 12 bases between them. In germline, CDR1 is KGHSH, CDR2 LQKENI. This CDR3 region has 13 residues. The CDR3 bases are TGTGCCAGCTCCTCTATAGGGAGCACTGAAGCTTTCTTT. Its translation: CASSSIGSTEAFF. Based on the CDR3 plus reference TRBV18 and TRBJ1-1, the full variable domain is NAGVMQNPRHLVRRRGQEARLRCSPMKGHSHVYWYRQLPEEGLKFMVYLQKENIIDESGMPKERFSAEFPKEGPSILRIQQVVRGDSAAYFCASSSIGSTEAFFGQGTRLTVV.

This clonotype was counted a few times. The V gene is TRBV4-3, the J gene TRBJ2-1; 10 positions agree with TRBD1. This CDR3 contains 15 residues. In germline, CDR1 is LGHNA, CDR2 YSLEER. V was clipped by 3 bases and J by 4 bases; unmatched bases: 3. The chain's CDR3 is CASSHGTGEYNEQFF. The CDR3 DNA reads as TGCGCCAGCAGCCACGGGACAGGGGAGTACAATGAGCAGTTCTTC.

V is TRBV27 and J is TRBJ2-1, with TRBD2 matching 11 bases. CDR3 length: 17 residues. The J segment lost 3 bases and the V segment lost 10 bases, leaving 14 bases of the junction unmatched. The V gene's germline CDR1 is MNHEY and CDR2 SMNVEV (reference sequence). For the CDR3, the DNA is TGTGCCACCGCGTTCGGCCTAGCGGGGGGAAGCTACAATGAGCAGTTCTTC. Its protein is CATAFGLAGGSYNEQFF.

This chain links TRBV5-5 with TRBJ1-1, with D possibly TRBD1 on 5 matching bases. Per germline, CDR1 SGHKS and CDR2 YYEKEE (reference sequence). Trimming removed 6 bases at V and 6 bases at J, with 18 bases between. The CDR3 length is 14 residues. Here the CDR3 reads CASTRGGRVAEAFF. The CDR3 DNA follows: TGTGCCAGCACCCGGGGAGGCAGGGTAGCTGAAGCTTTCTTT.

The rearrangement uses TRBV3-1 and TRBJ1-6, with TRBD1 as a possible D gene (5 bases). There are 16 residues in the CDR3. Per germline, CDR1 LGHDT and CDR2 YNNKEL (reference sequence). The V end was cut by 4 bases, the J end by 10 bases, with 20 bases between. CDR3 amino acids: CASSPRRDSLFSPLHF. CDR3 bases: TGTGCCAGCAGCCCCAGAAGAGACAGCCTCTTCTCACCCCTCCACTTT. Full variable domain (remainder filled in from reference TRBV3-1 and TRBJ1-6): DTAVSQTPKYLVTQMGNDKSIKCEQNLGHDTMYWYKQDSKKFLKIMFSYNNKELIINETVPNRFSPKSPDKAHLNLHINSLELGDSAVYFCASSPRRDSLFSPLHFGNGTRLTVT.

This clonotype was seen only once. This chain links TRBV11-2 with TRBJ2-2, with D possibly TRBD2 on 7 matching bases. Deletions cut 6 bases from V and 0 bases from J, with 29 bases between. Germline V gene sequence: CDR1 SGHAT, CDR2 FQNNGV. The CDR3 runs to 21 residues. CDR3 nucleotide sequence: TGTGCCAGCAGGCGCCGTATCACGGGGGGCCCGTTTAGTCCGAACACCGGGGAGCTGTTTTTT. It codes for CASRRRITGGPFSPNTGELFF.

This chain uses TRBV9 with TRBJ2-7; 8 bases line up with TRBD2. Germline V gene sequence: CDR1 SGDLS, CDR2 YYNGEE. After removal of 0 bases from V and 2 bases from J, the junction contained 7 bases not matched to a gene. The CDR3 loop spans 16 amino acids. In nucleotides, the CDR3 is TGTGCCAGCAGCGTAGGGGCGGGACTAGGCCCCTACGAGCAGTACTTC. Its translation: CASSVGAGLGPYEQYF. The full variable domain, with the rest looked up from reference TRBV9 and TRBJ2-7, is DSGVTQTPKHLITATGQRVTLRCSPRSGDLSVYWYQQSLDQGLQFLIQYYNGEERAKGNILERFSAQQFPDLHSELNLSSLELGDSALYFCASSVGAGLGPYEQYFGPGTRLTVT.

The chain joins TRBV12-3 or TRBV12-4 to TRBJ2-2; 10 nucleotides align to TRBD1. The junction had 10 bases not matched to a gene; V was cut back by 7 bases and J by 5 bases. CDR3 size: 16 residues. Here the CDR3 DNA reads TGTGCCAGCACCCATCCGGGACAGGGGATAACCGGGGAGCTGTTTTTT. Its protein is CASTHPGQGITGELFF.

J is TRBJ1-2 and V is TRBV25-1, with 7 bases aligning to TRBD1. This CDR3 is built from 15 residues. After removal of 7 bases from V and 4 bases from J, the junction contained 12 bases not matched to a gene. Per germline, CDR1 MGHDK and CDR2 SYGVNS. The CDR3 spells CASISSVGGSYGYTF. CDR3 nucleotides: TGTGCCAGCATCTCCTCTGTAGGGGGCTCCTATGGCTACACCTTC.

There are a few counts of this clonotype. The V and J genes are TRBV5-1 and TRBJ2-3, with TRBD2 matching 13 bases. After removal of 5 bases from V and 4 bases from J, the junction contained 4 bases not matched to a gene. This CDR3 is built from 15 residues. CDR1 is SGHRS and CDR2 is YFSETQ in the germline V gene. The CDR3 sequence is CASRQLAGGADTQYF. CDR3 in DNA: TGCGCCAGCAGACAACTAGCGGGGGGGGCAGATACGCAGTATTTT.

This clonotype occurred once. This chain uses TRBV6-5 with TRBJ2-1; 7 bases align to TRBD1. The CDR3 length is 17 residues. After removal of 4 bases from V and 3 bases from J, the junction contained 12 bases not matched to a gene. Germline CDR1 MNHEY, CDR2 SVGAGI. The CDR3 is CASSLTQGKWIYNEQFF. Written as DNA, the CDR3 is TGTGCCAGCAGTTTAACACAGGGGAAATGGATCTACAATGAGCAGTTCTTC.

The sample holds one count of this clonotype. The genes are TRBV7-9 and TRBJ2-1, with 14 bases aligning to TRBD2. The CDR3 totals 16 residues. Germline V gene sequence: CDR1 SEHNR, CDR2 FQNEAQ (reference sequence). The V gene end was trimmed by 5 bases and the J gene end by 8 bases; junction bases not matched to a gene: 8. The CDR3 is CASSQFGTSGGDEQFF. CDR3 in DNA: TGTGCCAGCAGCCAATTCGGGACTAGCGGGGGTGATGAGCAGTTCTTC. Full variable domain (remainder filled in from reference TRBV7-9 and TRBJ2-1): DTGVSQNPRHKITKRGQNVTFRCDPISEHNRLYWYRQTLGQGPEFLTYFQNEAQLEKSRLLSDRFSAERPKGSFSTLEIQRTEQGDSAMYLCASSQFGTSGGDEQFFGPGTRLTVL.

The chain links TRBV20-1 to TRBJ2-4; 9 bases map to TRBD2. Germline-derived CDR1 and CDR2 are DFQATT and SNEGSKA (reference sequence). V trimming: 6 bases; J trimming: 8 bases; junction bases outside the gene matches: 8. This CDR3 contains 13 residues. The CDR3 reads CSAPLSSGDIQYF. DNA of the CDR3: TGCAGTGCCCCCCTGTCTAGCGGGGACATTCAGTACTTC.

This chain joins TRBV20-1 and TRBJ2-3, with 11 bases lining up with TRBD1. CDR3 length equals 15 residues. V shed 5 bases and J 3 bases; nucleotides not matched to a gene: 7. The germline CDR1 and CDR2 sequences are DFQATT and SNEGSKA (reference sequence). For the CDR3, the DNA is TGCAGTGCTGAACCCCGGGACAGGGGGACAGATACGCAGTATTTT. Translation gives CSAEPRDRGTDTQYF.

The chain has TRBV20-1 and TRBJ2-3; no firm D call. The V end lost 5 bases, the J end lost 6 bases, and 24 bases lay between the germline ends. The CDR3 is made up of 16 amino acids. Per the germline V gene, CDR1 is DFQATT and CDR2 is SNEGSKA (reference sequence). CDR3 residues: CSALARTRAPGDTQYF. In nucleotides, the CDR3 is TGCAGTGCTCTTGCTAGAACTCGGGCACCCGGGGATACGCAGTATTTT.

This clonotype turned up a few times. The chain joins TRBV29-1 to TRBJ2-3; D is uncertain. V was trimmed by 7 bases and J by 2 bases, leaving 13 bases between them. The germline gives CDR1 SQVTM, CDR2 ANQGSEA. CDR3 length: 13 amino acids. The CDR3 sequence: CSASVGDTDTQYF. In nucleotides, the CDR3 is TGCAGCGCCTCCGTGGGCGACACAGATACGCAGTATTTT.

This clonotype was seen ten or more times. V and J are TRBV10-3 and TRBJ2-3, with 12 bases lining up with TRBD1. The germline CDR1 and CDR2 sequences are ENHRY and SYGVKD. J was trimmed by 2 bases and V by 4 bases; bases with no gene match: 1. The CDR3 totals 15 residues. CDR3 in DNA: TGTGCCATCAGTGGGGGACAGGGGGCCACAGATACGCAGTATTTT. Translated, it gives CAISGGQGATDTQYF.

This clonotype has a count of ten or more. The V and J genes are TRBV5-5 and TRBJ2-7; D ambiguous. Trimming pared 2 bases from V and 0 bases from J, leaving 6 bases between. This CDR3 is built from 13 residues. Germline CDR1 SGHKS, CDR2 YYEKEE (reference sequence). The DNA of the CDR3 is TGTGCCAGCAGCTTTGCCGGCTCCTACGAGCAGTACTTC. Translated, it gives CASSFAGSYEQYF.

V is TRBV4-3 and J is TRBJ2-7; a weak D match, TRBD1 (5 bases). The germline V and J ends were trimmed by 0 bases and 2 bases, with 8 bases remaining between them. There are 14 residues in the CDR3. CDR1 and CDR2 from the germline V gene are LGHNA and YSLEER. CDR3 protein: CASSQDFRAYEQYF. The CDR3 DNA reads TGCGCCAGCAGCCAAGATTTCAGGGCCTACGAGCAGTACTTC.

A single count supports this clonotype. The chain has TRBV27 and TRBJ2-5; 13 nucleotides match TRBD2. Germline CDR1 reads MNHEY; CDR2 reads SMNVEV (reference sequence). The CDR3 extends over 16 amino acids. The trim removed 5 bases at V and 5 bases at J, leaving 8 bases unmatched. The CDR3 is CASSRLAGGSEETQYF. The CDR3 DNA follows: TGTGCCAGCAGTCGACTAGCGGGGGGTTCAGAGGAGACCCAGTACTTC.

The chain couples TRBV15 to TRBJ1-1, with D unclear. There are 13 residues in the CDR3. V was cut by 2 bases and J by 4 bases, with 8 bases left in between. Germline V lookup: CDR1 LNHNV, CDR2 YYDKDF (reference sequence). The CDR3 DNA follows: TGTGCCACCAGCAGAAGGGTCGGCACTGAAGCTTTCTTT. This codes for CATSRRVGTEAFF.

There are a few counts of this clonotype. This rearrangement joins TRBV7-2 to TRBJ2-5, with unresolved D. Germline V CDR1 and CDR2: SGHTA, FQGNSA. Trimming took off 3 bases at V and 5 bases at J, with 10 bases between the two ends. This CDR3 spans 13 amino acids. The CDR3 is CASSFLGVETQYF. The CDR3 DNA sequence: TGTGCCAGCAGCTTTTTGGGCGTCGAGACCCAGTACTTC.

About this clonotype itself: Relative to the germline gene, one junction end is altered; a read error may explain this. The V gene is TRBV20-1, the J gene TRBJ2-4; D may correspond to TRBD1 or TRBD2 (5 bases each). Germline V gene lookup returns CDR1 DFQATT and CDR2 SNEGSKA (reference sequence). The CDR3 length is 12 residues. CDR3 coding DNA: TGCAGTGCTAGAGATGTGACAGCTGGAGGTGGATTC. It translates to CSARDVTAGGGF.